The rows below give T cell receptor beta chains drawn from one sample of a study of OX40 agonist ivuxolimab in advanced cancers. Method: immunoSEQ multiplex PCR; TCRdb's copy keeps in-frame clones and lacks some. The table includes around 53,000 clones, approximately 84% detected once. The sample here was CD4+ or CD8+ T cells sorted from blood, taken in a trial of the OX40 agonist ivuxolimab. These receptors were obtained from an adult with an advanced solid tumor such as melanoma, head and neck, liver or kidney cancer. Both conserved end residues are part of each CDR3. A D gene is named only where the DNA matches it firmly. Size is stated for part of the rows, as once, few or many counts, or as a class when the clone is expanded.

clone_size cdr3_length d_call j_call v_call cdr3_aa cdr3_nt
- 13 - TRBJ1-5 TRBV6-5 CASKRGTLPPQHF TGTGCCAGCAAGAGGGGGACCCTTCCGCCCCAGCATTTT
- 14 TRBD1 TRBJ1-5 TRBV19 CASRLGQVNQPQHF TGTGCCAGCAGACTAGGACAGGTCAATCAGCCCCAGCATTTT
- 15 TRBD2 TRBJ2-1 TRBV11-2 CASIPSGRSYNEQFF TGTGCCAGCATACCCAGCGGGAGGTCCTACAATGAGCAGTTCTTC
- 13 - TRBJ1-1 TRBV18 CASSPGTAHEAFF TGTGCCAGCTCACCCGGGACTGCCCACGAAGCTTTCTTT
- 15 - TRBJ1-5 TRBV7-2 CASSLVGGGNQPQHF TGTGCCAGCAGCTTAGTGGGGGGAGGCAATCAGCCCCAGCATTTT
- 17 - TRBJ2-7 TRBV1 CTSSQGPPSGSSYEQYF TGCACCAGCAGCCAGGGCCCCCCTAGCGGAAGCTCCTACGAGCAGTACTTC
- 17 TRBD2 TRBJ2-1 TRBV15 CATSGPGQASGSNEQFF TGTGCCACCAGCGGACCGGGGCAGGCTAGCGGGAGTAATGAGCAGTTCTTC
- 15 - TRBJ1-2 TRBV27 CASTLSPGRNYGYTF TGTGCCAGCACCCTCTCCCCGGGCCGGAACTATGGCTACACCTTC
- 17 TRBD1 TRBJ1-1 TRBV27 CASSAKGASLVLLRAFF TGTGCCAGCAGTGCCAAGGGGGCCAGCTTAGTTCTGCTTAGAGCTTTCTTT
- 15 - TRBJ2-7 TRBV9 CASSEGGDSFGEQYF TGTGCCAGCAGCGAAGGGGGAGACTCTTTCGGGGAGCAGTACTTC
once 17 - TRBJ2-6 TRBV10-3 CAISKNHQSSGANVLTF TGTGCCATCAGTAAAAACCACCAAAGCTCTGGGGCCAACGTCCTGACTTTC